These 30 T cell receptor beta chains were all obtained from the same sample, sequenced in a study of OX40 agonist ivuxolimab in advanced cancers. Sequencing used immunoSEQ multiplex PCR; TCRdb keeps in-frame clones, though not all of them. The sample includes tens of thousands of clones, about 80% of them seen just once. The specimen was CD4+ or CD8+ T cells sorted from blood, collected in a trial of the OX40 agonist ivuxolimab. These receptors were collected from an adult with an advanced solid tumor such as melanoma, head and neck, liver or kidney cancer.

The V gene is TRBV7-2, the J gene TRBJ2-2; 7 bases match TRBD2. This CDR3 contains 16 residues. After removal of 6 bases from V and 1 base from J, the junction contained 8 bases not matched to a gene. Germline assignment: CDR1 SGHTA and CDR2 FQGNSA. This CDR3 is CASRRGGGGNTGELFF. In DNA form, the CDR3 reads TGTGCCAGCAGGCGTGGTGGCGGGGGGAACACCGGGGAGCTGTTTTTT. The whole variable domain, remainder taken from reference TRBV7-2 and TRBJ2-2, is GAGVSQSPSNKVTEKGKDVELRCDPISGHTALYWYRQSLGQGLEFLIYFQGNSAPDKSGLPSDRFSAERTGGSVSTLTIQRTQQEDSAVYLCASRRGGGGNTGELFFGEGSRLTVL.

The CDR3 loop is CASTRTASNYGYTF. The CDR3 region has the DNA TGTGCCAGCACCCGGACAGCGTCTAACTATGGCTACACCTTC. The chain employs TRBV28 and TRBJ1-2; perhaps TRBD1 as D (6 bases). The CDR3 runs to 14 residues. From germline, CDR1 is MDHEN and CDR2 SYDVKM. The germline V and J ends were trimmed by 7 bases and 0 bases, with 12 bases remaining between them.

V usage is TRBV7-2 and J usage is TRBJ2-1; D is uncertain. Looked up from germline, CDR1 is SGHTA and CDR2 is FQGNSA. V was shortened by 5 bases and J by 0 bases, with 11 bases between the two germline ends. This CDR3 contains 15 residues. CDR3 residues: CASSQTSSSYNEQFF. Written as DNA, the CDR3 is TGTGCCAGCAGCCAGACTTCGAGCTCCTACAATGAGCAGTTCTTC.

The chain uses TRBV19 and TRBJ1-3; the D gene is possibly TRBD1 (6 bases). This CDR3 has 14 residues. V was clipped by 4 bases and J by 1 base, with 8 bases between them. Germline CDR1 LNHDA, CDR2 SQIVND (reference sequence). This CDR3 is CASSRGPSGNTIYF. For the CDR3, the DNA is TGTGCCAGTAGTAGGGGGCCTTCTGGAAACACCATATATTTT.

This chain uses TRBV5-6 with TRBJ1-3; D may be TRBD1 (5 bases). The V gene's germline CDR1 is SGHDT and CDR2 YYEEEE. The CDR3 loop spans 16 amino acids. Deletions cut 3 bases from V and 3 bases from J, with 16 bases between. CDR3 in DNA: TGTGCCAGCAGCTCAACCAGGGAATTAATTGGAAACACCATATATTTT. Amino acid sequence: CASSSTRELIGNTIYF.

The CDR3: CATSRVVEADTQYF. DNA for the CDR3: TGTGCCACCAGCAGAGTGGTGGAGGCAGATACGCAGTATTTT. The V call is TRBV15, the J call TRBJ2-3; TRBD2 might be the D (5 bases). Looked up from germline, CDR1 is LNHNV and CDR2 is YYDKDF (reference sequence). The CDR3 loop spans 14 amino acids. V was shortened by 1 base and J by 4 bases, with 9 bases between the two germline ends. The full variable domain, completed using reference TRBV15 and TRBJ2-3, is DAMVIQNPRYQVTQFGKPVTLSCSQTLNHNVMYWYQQKSSQAPKLLFHYYDKDFNNEADTPDNFQSRRPNTSFCFLDIRSPGLGDTAMYLCATSRVVEADTQYFGPGTRLTVL.

The genes are TRBV7-3 and TRBJ1-2, with TRBD1 as a possible D gene (5 bases). The V gene's germline CDR1 is SGHTA and CDR2 FQGTGA. Between the trimmed V and J ends, which lost 0 bases and 5 bases, there was a span of 10 bases. This CDR3 is 14 amino acids long. CDR3 protein: CASSLTGRAYGYTF. CDR3 DNA: TGTGCCAGCAGCTTAACTGGCAGGGCGTATGGCTACACCTTC. The full variable domain, with the rest looked up from reference TRBV7-3 and TRBJ1-2, is GAGVSQTPSNKVTEKGKYVELRCDPISGHTALYWYRQSLGQGPEFLIYFQGTGAADDSGLPNDRFFAVRPEGSVSTLKIQRTERGDSAVYLCASSLTGRAYGYTFGSGTRLTVV.

The rearrangement uses TRBV5-1 and TRBJ2-7; 8 nucleotides agree with TRBD1. After removal of 4 bases from V and 4 bases from J, the junction contained 13 bases not matched to a gene. This CDR3 contains 16 residues. From germline, CDR1 is SGHRS and CDR2 YFSETQ. CDR3 residues: CASSPESADRDYEQYF. The CDR3 nucleotides are TGCGCCAGCAGCCCGGAATCCGCGGACAGGGATTACGAGCAGTACTTC.

The chain links TRBV9 to TRBJ2-3; 9 bases map to TRBD2. This CDR3 is 16 amino acids long. Germline-derived CDR1 and CDR2 are SGDLS and YYNGEE. Germline trimming cut 0 bases from V and 4 bases from J; bases unmatched to any gene: 6. CDR3 DNA: TGTGCCAGCAGCGTAGTCCCTAGCGGGGTCTCAGATACGCAGTATTTT. Translation gives CASSVVPSGVSDTQYF.

J is TRBJ2-2 and V is TRBV7-3; unclear D gene. This CDR3 region has 12 residues. CDR1 and CDR2 from the germline V gene are SGHTA and FQGTGA. Trimming cost V 4 bases and J 7 bases, with 7 bases left between them. CDR3 in amino acids: CASSSPRGELFF. CDR3 in DNA: TGTGCCAGCAGCTCACCCCGCGGGGAGCTGTTTTTT.

The chain uses TRBV7-8 and TRBJ1-6; no clear D gene. The ends were cut back, 3 bases at V and 7 bases at J, with 16 bases in the middle. Germline V gene lookup returns CDR1 SGHVS and CDR2 FQNEAQ. This CDR3 is built from 16 residues. CDR3 region: CASSFRSPGGNSPLHF. The CDR3 nucleotides read TGTGCCAGCAGCTTTCGGTCGCCCGGAGGGAATTCACCCCTCCACTTT.

This clone was picked up one time. V and J are TRBV7-8 and TRBJ2-7; 8 bases agree with TRBD1. V shed 4 bases and J 11 bases; nucleotides not matched to a gene: 4. The CDR3 extends over 11 amino acids. Germline assignment: CDR1 SGHVS and CDR2 FQNEAQ. CDR3: CASSYGQGEYF. DNA of the CDR3: TGTGCCAGCAGCTACGGACAGGGCGAGTACTTC.

This clone came up once. The V and J genes are TRBV4-1 and TRBJ1-5, with D unclear. This CDR3 comprises 18 residues. Trimming took off 0 bases at V and 0 bases at J, with 15 bases between the two ends. Per the germline V gene, CDR1 is MGHRA and CDR2 is YSYEKL. The CDR3 sequence is CASSQDLGSTYSNQPQHF. CDR3 nucleotides: TGCGCCAGCAGCCAAGATCTTGGTAGTACCTATAGCAATCAGCCCCAGCATTTT.

This rearrangement joins TRBV7-9 to TRBJ1-1; 7 bases are shared with TRBD1. Per germline, CDR1 SEHNR and CDR2 FQNEAQ (reference sequence). After removal of 1 base from V and 3 bases from J, the junction contained 17 bases not matched to a gene. The CDR3 covers 19 residues. This CDR3 is CASSLGFLSLGQVHTEAFF. The CDR3 bases are TGTGCCAGCAGCTTAGGCTTTCTCTCGTTAGGACAGGTCCACACTGAAGCTTTCTTT. Supplemented by reference TRBV7-9 and TRBJ1-1, the full variable domain reads DTGVSQNPRHKITKRGQNVTFRCDPISEHNRLYWYRQTLGQGPEFLTYFQNEAQLEKSRLLSDRFSAERPKGSFSTLEIQRTEQGDSAMYLCASSLGFLSLGQVHTEAFFGQGTRLTVV.

As to this clone: Additional DNA sequences in this sample encode the identical CDR3. The rearrangement uses TRBV18 and TRBJ1-6, with TRBD1 as a possible D gene (6 bases). CDR3 size: 14 residues. The V gene lost 3 bases and the J gene lost 7 bases, with 10 bases spanning the gap. The germline V gene has CDR1 KGHSH and CDR2 LQKENI. CDR3 bases: TGTGCCAGCTCACCGGGAGGGGGGAATTCACCCCTCCACTTT. Translating it yields CASSPGGGNSPLHF.

This chain links TRBV7-2 with TRBJ2-5; D perhaps matches TRBD1 (5 bases). CDR1 is SGHTA, CDR2 FQGNSA, per germline. The CDR3 extends over 15 amino acids. V was cut by 4 bases and J by 1 base, with 13 bases left in between. The CDR3: CASSSVRGGQETQYF. In nucleotides, the CDR3 is TGTGCCAGCAGCTCGGTAAGGGGCGGCCAAGAGACCCAGTACTTC. Supplemented by reference TRBV7-2 and TRBJ2-5, the full variable domain reads GAGVSQSPSNKVTEKGKDVELRCDPISGHTALYWYRQSLGQGLEFLIYFQGNSAPDKSGLPSDRFSAERTGGSVSTLTIQRTQQEDSAVYLCASSSVRGGQETQYFGPGTRLLVL.

The chain combines TRBV6-1 with TRBJ2-7; perhaps TRBD1 as D (5 bases). Germline CDR1 reads MNHNS; CDR2 reads SASEGT. Between the trimmed V and J ends, which lost 5 bases and 5 bases, there was a span of 13 bases. The CDR3 runs 13 residues. The CDR3 DNA follows: TGTGCCAGCAGTTATTTCAGGGCGAACGAGCAGTACTTC. Protein product: CASSYFRANEQYF.

In the case of this clone: Without the conserved terminal phenylalanine or tryptophan, this CDR3 likely stems from a read error. Because the CDR3's place on the DNA is in doubt, the DNA is left out and the CDR3 is given as listed by TCRdb. The chain couples TRBV27 to TRBJ1-4; the table's D call of TRBD1 was not tested on the DNA. A total of 11 residues make up the CDR3, ends included. CDR1 is MNHEY and CDR2 is SMNVEV in the germline V gene (reference sequence). CDR3 region: CASSARQVMGL.

This clone was counted only a few times. This chain links TRBV7-9 with TRBJ1-1; D is unclear. CDR1 SEHNR and CDR2 FQNEAQ come from the germline V gene (reference sequence). The V end lost 5 bases, the J end lost 1 base, and 17 bases lay between the germline ends. The CDR3 covers 16 residues. CDR3 region: CASSLLPGRTNTEAFF. The CDR3 region has the DNA TGTGCCAGCAGCCTCCTCCCCGGACGGACGAACACTGAAGCTTTCTTT.

The V gene is TRBV7-6, the J gene TRBJ2-1; 13 bases agree with TRBD2. Germline trimming cut 5 bases from V and 5 bases from J; bases unmatched to any gene: 6. Germline CDR1 SGHVS, CDR2 FNYEAQ. This CDR3 is built from 16 residues. This chain's CDR3 is CASSPQLAGGNNEQFF. CDR3 nucleotide sequence: TGTGCCAGCAGCCCTCAACTAGCGGGGGGGAACAATGAGCAGTTCTTC.

In nucleotides, the CDR3 is TGTGCCAGCAGCTCCACTACAGGCGCTGGAAACACCATATATTTT. Amino acids: CASSSTTGAGNTIYF. The chain combines TRBV5-5 with TRBJ1-3; tentatively, D is TRBD1 (5 bases). Germline CDR1 reads SGHKS; CDR2 reads YYEKEE (reference sequence). The length of the CDR3 is 15 residues. V lost 3 bases and J lost 2, with 12 bases in between.

This chain joins TRBV4-2 and TRBJ2-7; D might be TRBD1 (5 bases). Per germline, CDR1 LGHNA and CDR2 YNFKEQ. The CDR3 length is 14 residues. Deletions cut 0 bases from V and 3 bases from J, with 9 bases between. DNA of the CDR3: TGTGCCAGCAGCCAAGATTTGGACATCTACGAGCAGTACTTC. This sequence encodes CASSQDLDIYEQYF.

The J gene is TRBJ1-2, the V gene TRBV5-6; D remains unclear. V lost 7 bases, J lost 8 bases, and 15 bases lay in between. The CDR3 length is 12 residues. Germline V gene data show CDR1 as SGHDT and CDR2 as YYEEEE. Written as DNA, the CDR3 is TGTGCCAGCGGAGACTCCTACTGGGGCTACACCTTC. Translated, it gives CASGDSYWGYTF.

V usage is TRBV7-8 and J usage is TRBJ1-5; the D is unclear. The CDR3 has 16 residues. V dropped 2 bases and J dropped 5 bases, with 16 bases sitting between them. Germline V CDR1 and CDR2: SGHVS, FQNEAQ. The CDR3 DNA reads TGTGCCAGCAGCTTACGATGGTCCGGGGATGATCAGCCCCAGCATTTT. This encodes CASSLRWSGDDQPQHF.

This sequence joins TRBV6-5 and TRBJ2-7, with D hard to call. There are 13 residues in the CDR3. Germline-derived CDR1 and CDR2 are MNHEY and SVGAGI. With 2 bases removed from V and 3 bases from J, the gap between germline ends came to 8 bases. This CDR3 is CASSYARNYEQYF. The CDR3 DNA reads as TGTGCCAGCAGTTACGCGCGGAACTACGAGCAGTACTTC.

The genes are TRBV19 and TRBJ1-4, with D possibly being TRBD1 (5 bases). The V end lost 4 bases, the J end lost 5 bases, and 14 bases lay between the germline ends. This CDR3 is 15 amino acids long. Germline loops: CDR1 LNHDA, CDR2 SQIVND (reference sequence). CDR3 DNA: TGTGCCAGTAGTAGATCCGGGACGGAGAATGAAAAACTGTTTTTT. Its translation is CASSRSGTENEKLFF.

The sample holds a few counts of this clone. This sample also contains other DNA sequences that code for the same CDR3. The rearrangement uses TRBV20-1 and TRBJ2-5; no clear D gene. Germline CDR1 DFQATT, CDR2 SNEGSKA (reference sequence). V gave up 4 bases and J gave up 1 base, with 1 base separating them. There are 10 residues in the CDR3. DNA for the CDR3: TGCAGTGCTATCCAAGAGACCCAGTACTTC. Translation gives CSAIQETQYF.

The rearrangement links TRBV6-5 to TRBJ1-6; D might be TRBD1 (5 bases). V lost 3 bases and J lost 0, with 9 bases in between. The germline V gene has CDR1 MNHEY and CDR2 SVGAGI. The CDR3 is made up of 16 amino acids. CDR3 DNA sequence: TGTGCCAGCAGTTATGAGGGGAGCTCCTATAATTCACCCCTCCACTTT. Protein: CASSYEGSSYNSPLHF.

This chain joins TRBV7-3 and TRBJ2-3, with D tentatively TRBD1 (6 bases). V was clipped by 5 bases and J by 2 bases, with 20 bases between them. Germline V gene lookup returns CDR1 SGHTA and CDR2 FQGTGA. The CDR3 runs 17 residues. CDR3 sequence: CASSPGGEGTNTDTQYF. The CDR3 DNA follows: TGTGCCAGCAGCCCTGGTGGTGAGGGGACAAACACAGATACGCAGTATTTT.

V usage is TRBV4-3 and J usage is TRBJ1-2, with 7 bases lining up with TRBD1. Germline CDR1 and CDR2: LGHNA and YSLEER. The length of the CDR3 is 18 residues. V was clipped by 1 base and J by 4 bases; unmatched bases: 15. In nucleotides, the CDR3 is TGCGCCAGCAGCCAAGCCAACCCGCGGCAGGGGGTTACCTATGGCTACACCTTC. It encodes CASSQANPRQGVTYGYTF.